These T cell receptor beta chains were read from a single sample in a study of regulatory T cells in long-lasting Graves disease. Each CDR3 protein is one row after TCRdb ran MiXCR on the multiplex PCR reads. This table has 200,000 to 250,000 distinct CDR3 sequences, roughly 18% appearing once. The sample also formed part of further work on T cells in Graves' hyperthyroidism and ophthalmopathy.

This specimen was peripheral blood mononuclear cells (PBMCs), taken at new diagnosis, from a patient treated with antithyroid drugs. The source of these receptors is a woman in her thirties with Graves disease. CDR3s include the opening cysteine and the closing phenylalanine or tryptophan. A D gene is named only where the DNA matches it firmly. Size is stated for part of the rows, as once, few or many counts, or as a class when the clone is expanded.

clone size	D gene	V gene	J gene	CDR3 DNA	CDR3 protein
many	.	TRBV3-1	TRBJ1-2	TGTGCCAGCAGGCGAGGCCTTAACTATGGCTACACCTTC	CASRRGLNYGYTF
many	TRBD1	TRBV30	TRBJ2-3	TGTGCCTGGAGGAGTCAGGGGGCCCTGAGGAATACGCAGTATTTT	CAWRSQGALRNTQYF
.	TRBD1	TRBV7-8	TRBJ1-1	TGTGCCAGCAGCCGGACAGGGGGCGTTCCTGAAGCTTTCTTT	CASSRTGGVPEAFF
.	.	TRBV5-5	TRBJ2-5	TGTGCCAGCAGCTTATCAGGTTGGGGAGCCCAAGAGACCCAGTACTTC	CASSLSGWGAQETQYF
many	TRBD1	TRBV11-2	TRBJ2-7	TGTGCCAGCAGCGACGGGACAGGCCCCCCGTACTTC	CASSDGTGPPYF
.	.	TRBV3-1	TRBJ1-6	TGTGCCAGCAGCCAAAGACCCCAGGGCTATAATTCACCCCTCCACTTT	CASSQRPQGYNSPLHF
.	.	TRBV4-1	TRBJ1-4	TGCGCCAGCAGCCAGGCGTTAATCCAATTTAATGAAAAACTGTTTTTT	CASSQALIQFNEKLFF
.	.	TRBV2	TRBJ1-2	TGTGCCAGCAGTGTGGAAACCCCCACGGATTATGGCTACACCTTC	CASSVETPTDYGYTF
many	TRBD1	TRBV24-1	TRBJ1-6	TGTGCCACCAGTGATAACAGGGGACAGTCACCCCTCCACTTT	CATSDNRGQSPLHF
many	.	TRBV25-1	TRBJ1-6	TGTGCCAGCAGGGAAGGGGGGGAACCCCTCCACTTT	CASREGGEPLHF
many	.	TRBV3-1	TRBJ2-5	TGTGCCAGCAGCCGGAGCCGGGACGGCAATTGGGGGGAGACCCAGTACTTC	CASSRSRDGNWGETQYF
many	.	TRBV20-1	TRBJ2-3	TGCAGTGCTCCAGGACACCGCACAGATACGCAGTATTTT	CSAPGHRTDTQYF
few	TRBD1	TRBV19	TRBJ2-2	TGTGCCATTGGGACAGGGGGCATCGGGGAGCTGTTTTTT	CAIGTGGIGELFF
many	.	TRBV2	TRBJ2-3	TGTGCCAGACCTGACACCAACGGGGGAGATACGCAGTATTTT	CARPDTNGGDTQYF
.	.	TRBV3-1	TRBJ2-7	TGTGCCAGCAGCCCACCTGGTGACTATATATACGAGCAGTACTTC	CASSPPGDYIYEQYF
many	.	TRBV27	TRBJ2-3	TGTGCCAGCAGTTTTGTAGGTCCCACCGATACGCAGTATTTT	CASSFVGPTDTQYF
many	.	TRBV7-8	TRBJ1-6	TGTGCCAGCAGCTCGTACCTGGAGGGTTATAATTCACCCCTCCACTTT	CASSSYLEGYNSPLHF
many	.	TRBV29-1	TRBJ1-2	TGCAGCGTCGCCGGTGGGGCACAAGTTCGGTATGGCTACACCTTC	CSVAGGAQVRYGYTF
many	.	TRBV4-2	TRBJ2-5	TGTGCCAGCAGCCCTCCCCGTAGCGGTTCCGAGACCCAGTACTTC	CASSPPRSGSETQYF
.	TRBD2	TRBV11-2	TRBJ2-1	TGTGCCAGCAGCTTAGAACTAGCGGGAGTTTTAAATGAGCAGTTCTTC	CASSLELAGVLNEQFF
.	.	TRBV28	TRBJ2-7	TGTGCCAGCAGTTTCAGCGCGGCCTACGAGCAGTACTTC	CASSFSAAYEQYF
.	.	TRBV28	TRBJ1-1	TGTGCCAGCAGTTTCACGCAAGGTCAGGGAAGCACTGAAGCTTTCTTT	CASSFTQGQGSTEAFF
.	.	TRBV20-1	TRBJ1-6	TGCAGTGCTAGGAGGGGAATTCAGTCACCCCTCCACTTT	CSARRGIQSPLHF
many	.	TRBV28	TRBJ2-7	TGTGCCAGCAGTTTGGCCTCACCTAGGGAGCAGTACTTC	CASSLASPREQYF
many	.	TRBV6-1	TRBJ1-1	TGTGCCTACTCAAGCAGTGTCGGCACTGAAGCTTTCTTT	CAYSSSVGTEAFF
.	.	TRBV27	TRBJ1-3	TGTGCCAGCAGCGTAGATACCTCAGGGTACGGAAACACCATATATTTT	CASSVDTSGYGNTIYF
many	TRBD1	TRBV2	TRBJ1-5	TGTGCCAGCAGACCCGGGACAGCACATCAGCCCCAGCATTTT	CASRPGTAHQPQHF
many	TRBD2	TRBV10-3	TRBJ2-2	TGTGCCATCAGTGAGTCGAGCGGGGGAACCGGGGAGCTGTTTTTT	CAISESSGGTGELFF
few	TRBD2	TRBV20-1	TRBJ2-3	TGCAGTGCTAGTGGACTAGCGGGCCCACTTCTCACAGATACGCAGTATTTT	CSASGLAGPLLTDTQYF
many	.	TRBV11-2	TRBJ2-7	TGTGCCAGCAGCTTATCGTGGCAGAGCGAGCAGTACTTC	CASSLSWQSEQYF
.	.	TRBV30	TRBJ2-5	TGTGCCTGGGGGGGACAACAAGAGACCCAGTACTTC	CAWGGQQETQYF
many	.	TRBV3-1	TRBJ1-5	TGTGCCAGCAGCCAATCGACAGGTTATCAGCCCCAGCATTTT	CASSQSTGYQPQHF
many	.	TRBV7-2	TRBJ1-5	TGTGCCAGCAGCAAACAAGACAATCAGCCCCAGCATTTT	CASSKQDNQPQHF
.	TRBD1	TRBV18	TRBJ1-1	TGTGCCAGCTCACGGGACAGGGTGGAAGCTTTCTTT	CASSRDRVEAFF
many	TRBD1	TRBV27	TRBJ2-7	TGTGCCAGCCCAGAGGGACAGAAGAGAGCCTACGAGCAGTACTTC	CASPEGQKRAYEQYF
.	TRBD2	TRBV2	TRBJ2-1	TGTGCCAGCATGACCTTGTTCGGGACTAGCGGGAGAATAGGACGGAATGAGCAGTTCTTC	CASMTLFGTSGRIGRNEQFF
many	.	TRBV29-1	TRBJ2-3	TGCAGCGTCGAGGGGGGGATTTCAGATACGCAGTATTTT	CSVEGGISDTQYF
.	TRBD2	TRBV5-6	TRBJ2-3	TGTGCCAGCAGCTTGGCCGGTAGCGGGACAAGCACAGATACGCAGTATTTT	CASSLAGSGTSTDTQYF
.	TRBD1	TRBV2	TRBJ2-7	TGTGCCAGCAGTAGGACAGGGACGCAGTACTTC	CASSRTGTQYF
many	.	TRBV10-2	TRBJ1-5	TGCGCCAGCAGTGAGTCAGGGATCCAGCCCCAGCATTTT	CASSESGIQPQHF
many	TRBD2	TRBV20-1	TRBJ2-5	TGCAGTGCTAGTCCCCTGCTAGCGGGAGTCGGGCGGCAAGAGACCCAGTACTTC	CSASPLLAGVGRQETQYF
.	TRBD1	TRBV20-1	TRBJ2-7	TGCAGTATCCCGCGAAGGGGGCTATACGAGCAGTACTTC	CSIPRRGLYEQYF
many	TRBD1	TRBV10-3	TRBJ1-1	TGTGCCATCCGGACAGGGGGAGGGAACACTGAAGCTTTCTTT	CAIRTGGGNTEAFF
.	TRBD1	TRBV12-3/TRBV12-4	TRBJ1-6	TGTGCCAGCAAACAGGGACAGGGCGGTTCACCCCTCCACTTT	CASKQGQGGSPLHF